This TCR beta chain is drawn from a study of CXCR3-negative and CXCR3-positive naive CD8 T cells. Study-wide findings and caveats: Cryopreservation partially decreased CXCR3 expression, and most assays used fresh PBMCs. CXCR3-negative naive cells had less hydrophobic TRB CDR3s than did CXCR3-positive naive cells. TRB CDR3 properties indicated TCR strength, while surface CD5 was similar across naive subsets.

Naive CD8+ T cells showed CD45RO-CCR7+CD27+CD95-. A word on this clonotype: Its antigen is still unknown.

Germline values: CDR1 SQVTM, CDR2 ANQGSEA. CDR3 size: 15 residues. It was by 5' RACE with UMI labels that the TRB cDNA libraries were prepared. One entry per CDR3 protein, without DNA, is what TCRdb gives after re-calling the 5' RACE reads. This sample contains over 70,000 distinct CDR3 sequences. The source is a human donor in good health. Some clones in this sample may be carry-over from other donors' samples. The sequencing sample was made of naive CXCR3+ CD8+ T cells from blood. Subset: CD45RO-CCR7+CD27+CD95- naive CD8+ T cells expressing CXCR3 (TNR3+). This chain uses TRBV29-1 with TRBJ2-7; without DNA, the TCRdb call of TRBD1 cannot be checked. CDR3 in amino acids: CSVEEEGQGAYEQYF.